This is a list of T cell receptor beta chains from one sample in a study of blood T cell repertoires in COVID-19. TCRdb keeps only in-frame clones here, not all; method: immunoSEQ multiplex PCR. The sample has approximately 170,000 clones, about four fifths seen once. The sequencing input was peripheral blood. The receptors stem from a man between 65 and 85 years old who had recovered from COVID-19. The CDR3 runs from the conserved cysteine through the conserved F or W. The D gene is left open where the match is weak. A clone size is listed for some rows: how often the clone was seen (once, few, many), or a class if it is expanded.

clone_size	j_call	d_call	v_call	cdr3_aa	cdr3_nt
-	TRBJ2-1	TRBD1	TRBV30	CAWSLTGGHTYNEQFF	TGTGCCTGGAGTTTGACAGGGGGCCACACCTACAATGAGCAGTTCTTC
once	TRBJ2-5	TRBD1	TRBV5-6	CASISGQGAAETQYF	TGTGCCAGCATTTCGGGACAGGGGGCCGCTGAGACCCAGTACTTC
-	TRBJ1-6	-	TRBV6-6	CASRTVNNSPLHF	TGTGCCAGCCGGACAGTTAATAATTCACCCCTCCACTTT
-	TRBJ1-1	-	TRBV5-1	CASSLIWTVEAFF	TGCGCCAGCAGCTTAATCTGGACAGTCGAAGCTTTCTTT
few	TRBJ2-5	-	TRBV6-2/TRBV6-3	CASSDLEETQYF	TGTGCCAGCAGTGACCTGGAGGAGACCCAGTACTTC
-	TRBJ2-7	TRBD1	TRBV3-1/TRBV3-2	CASSQDSPSGTGKYEQYF	TGTGCCAGCAGCCAAGACAGTCCTTCCGGGACAGGGAAGTACGAGCAGTACTTC
-	TRBJ2-7	-	TRBV11-2	CASSIHRDYEQYF	TGTGCCAGCAGCATACACAGAGACTACGAGCAGTACTTC
-	TRBJ2-7	TRBD1	TRBV7-9	CASSAGVLDGTGDEQYF	TGTGCCAGCAGCGCGGGGGTGTTGGACGGGACAGGGGACGAGCAGTACTTC
-	TRBJ1-1	TRBD1	TRBV4-1	CASNSLGTGVIEAFF	TGCGCCAGCAATTCGTTAGGGACAGGGGTTATTGAAGCTTTCTTT
-	TRBJ2-7	-	TRBV18	CASSSNKGGYEQYF	TGTGCCAGCTCATCAAACAAAGGCGGCTACGAGCAGTACTTC
-	TRBJ2-2	-	TRBV12-3/TRBV12-4	CASSLGVPGELFF	TGTGCCAGCAGTTTAGGCGTTCCCGGGGAGCTGTTTTTT
-	TRBJ2-3	TRBD2	TRBV18	CASSPGAGGPGTDTQYF	TGTGCCAGCTCACCAGGAGCGGGAGGGCCGGGCACAGATACGCAGTATTTT
-	TRBJ1-5	-	TRBV6-2/TRBV6-3	CASSYIGRVNQPQHF	TGTGCCAGCAGTTACATCGGCAGGGTCAATCAGCCCCAGCATTTT
-	TRBJ2-3	TRBD2	TRBV9	CASSVPLRLREVTDTQYF	TGTGCCAGCAGCGTACCACTCCGTTTGCGGGAGGTCACAGATACGCAGTATTTT
-	TRBJ1-1	TRBD1	TRBV28	CASSLDRGKDTEAFF	TGTGCCAGCAGTCTAGACAGGGGAAAGGACACTGAAGCTTTCTTT
few	TRBJ1-4	TRBD1	TRBV6-5	CASSYRGTGGPRELFF	TGTGCCAGCAGTTACCGCGGGACAGGCGGCCCTAGGGAACTGTTTTTT
-	TRBJ2-5	TRBD2	TRBV5-4	CASSPGGVETQYF	TGTGCCAGCAGCCCCGGGGGGGTAGAGACCCAGTACTTC
many	TRBJ2-2	-	TRBV28	CASSSTLVSGNTGELFF	TGTGCCAGCAGTTCCACCTTAGTGTCGGGGAACACCGGGGAGCTGTTTTTT
-	TRBJ1-1	-	TRBV11-2	CASRSRPGNTEAFF	TGTGCCAGCAGGTCGCGACCGGGGAACACTGAAGCTTTCTTT
-	TRBJ1-2	TRBD1	TRBV11-2	CASSRTGQGNYGYTF	TGTGCCAGCAGCCGAACGGGACAGGGAAACTATGGCTACACCTTC
-	TRBJ2-1	TRBD2	TRBV6-1	CASSEAGTSGYNEQFF	TGTGCCAGCAGTGAAGCTGGGACTAGCGGATACAATGAGCAGTTCTTC
-	TRBJ2-7	-	TRBV9	CASSVGLAEAYEQYF	TGTGCCAGCAGCGTAGGGTTAGCGGAGGCCTACGAGCAGTACTTC
-	TRBJ2-7	-	TRBV15	CATSRAATYEQYF	TGTGCCACCAGCAGGGCCGCGACATACGAGCAGTACTTC
-	TRBJ1-1	TRBD1	TRBV3-1/TRBV3-2	CASSHRGQPSEAFF	TGTGCCAGCAGTCACAGGGGACAGCCCTCCGAAGCTTTCTTT
-	TRBJ2-3	-	TRBV7-2	CASSQGQTDTQYF	TGTGCCAGCAGCCAGGGACAAACAGATACGCAGTATTTT
-	TRBJ1-1	TRBD1	TRBV5-1	CASSGTGTGGEEAFF	TGCGCCAGCAGCGGAACCGGGACAGGGGGCGAAGAAGCTTTCTTT
-	TRBJ2-1	TRBD2	TRBV7-2	CASSSALGGRRPFF	TGTGCCAGCAGCTCAGCGCTGGGCGGGAGGCGCCCGTTCTTC
-	TRBJ2-5	-	TRBV19	CASSSGTLQETQYF	TGTGCCAGTAGTAGCGGGACCTTACAAGAGACCCAGTACTTC
-	TRBJ1-5	-	TRBV11-2	CASSPQISNQPQHF	TGTGCCAGCAGCCCGCAGATTTCCAATCAGCCCCAGCATTTT
-	TRBJ1-2	TRBD1	TRBV5-1	CASSPGQEYGYTF	TGCGCCAGCAGCCCAGGACAGGAGTATGGCTACACCTTC
few	TRBJ2-7	TRBD2	TRBV5-1	CASSLGGTSAHYEQYF	TGCGCCAGCAGCTTGGGGGGGACTAGCGCCCACTACGAGCAGTACTTC
-	TRBJ2-5	TRBD2	TRBV27	CASSRLAGETQYF	TGTGCCAGCAGTCGGCTAGCGGGAGAGACCCAGTACTTC
few	TRBJ2-3	-	TRBV7-9	CASSLEGGVGYTDTQYF	TGTGCCAGCAGCTTAGAAGGCGGGGTGGGATACACAGATACGCAGTATTTT
-	TRBJ2-7	TRBD2	TRBV5-4	CASSGSLAGVYEQYF	TGTGCCAGCAGCGGGAGCCTAGCGGGAGTGTACGAGCAGTACTTC
-	TRBJ1-1	TRBD1	TRBV28	CASSPGQGMGGAFF	TGTGCCAGCAGTCCCGGACAGGGGATGGGGGGAGCTTTCTTT
-	TRBJ1-5	-	TRBV19	CASSSTPGQAFTQPQHF	TGTGCCAGTAGTTCGACCCCCGGCCAGGCTTTCACTCAGCCCCAGCATTTT
-	TRBJ2-3	TRBD2	TRBV7-3	CASSLSLAAGDTQYF	TGTGCCAGCAGCTTAAGCCTAGCGGCAGGGGATACGCAGTATTTT